The 5 T cell receptor beta chains below come from one sample, sequenced in a study of neurological immune-mediated disorders (dated by TCRdb to about 2019). Explained via the paper, the time point label denotes: technical triplicate 1. To prepare the library, 5' RACE was applied. Sequencing was carried out with an Illumina HiSeq 2500. TCRdb ran its own pipeline on the public reads, namely fastp trimming at Q25 and MiXCR clone calling, and kept in-frame beta chains. Entries are consolidated by CDR3 protein sequence, retaining the most common genes and DNA. The sample table records tens of thousands of distinct CDR3 sequences; around 14% of these occur just once. The ten largest account for 5.5% of the sample. The sequenced material came from CD4+ T cells from blood. The receptor set was obtained from a female donor with HTLV-1-associated myelopathy (HAM/TSP).

At least ten counts were recorded for this clonotype. This chain links TRBV20-1 with TRBJ1-4; tentative D call: TRBD1 (5 bases). The CDR3 spans 13 residues. V lost 3 bases to trimming and J lost 4 bases, with 9 bases between them. CDR1 and CDR2 (germline): DFQATT, SNEGSKA (reference sequence). The CDR3 coding sequence is TGCAGTGCTAGGGGCGACAGTAATGAAAAACTGTTTTTT. Its translation: CSARGDSNEKLFF.

Many counts were recorded for this clonotype. The chain carries TRBV6-5 and TRBJ2-7; D tentatively reads TRBD1 or TRBD2 (5 bases each). In germline, CDR1 is MNHEY, CDR2 SVGAGI. Trimming shortened V by 6 bases and J by 7 bases, and 16 bases separated the two germline ends. The CDR3 covers 13 residues. The CDR3: CASSTGTPREQYF. CDR3 DNA sequence: TGTGCCAGCAGCACCGGGACCCCGAGAGAGCAGTACTTC.

This clonotype was recorded a few times. The V call is TRBV2, the J call TRBJ1-6; no clear D gene. Germline loops: CDR1 SNHLY, CDR2 FYNNEI. Trimming took 7 bases from V and 10 from J, leaving 20 bases between them. The CDR3 consists of 15 residues. The CDR3 loop reads CASNLRRAGESPLHF. CDR3 sequence (DNA): TGTGCCAGCAATCTACGACGGGCCGGGGAGTCACCCCTCCACTTT.

This clonotype was counted many times. The V gene is TRBV5-1, the J gene TRBJ2-1, with TRBD1 as a possible D gene (6 bases). Between the trimmed V and J ends, which lost 5 bases and 0 bases, there was a span of 12 bases. Germline CDR1 reads SGHRS; CDR2 reads YFSETQ. This CDR3 contains 15 residues. This CDR3 is CASSAGEYSYNEQFF. The CDR3 DNA sequence: TGCGCCAGCAGTGCAGGGGAATACTCCTACAATGAGCAGTTCTTC.

Many counts were recorded for this clonotype. V and J are TRBV5-1 and TRBJ2-7; D call uncertain. The germline gives CDR1 SGHRS, CDR2 YFSETQ. Trimming cost V 0 bases and J 3 bases, with 10 bases left between them. The length of the CDR3 is 14 residues. CDR3 residues: CASSLDPRGYEQYF. In nucleotides, the CDR3 is TGCGCCAGCAGCTTGGATCCTAGAGGCTACGAGCAGTACTTC.